Listed below are T cell receptor beta chains from one sample, sequenced in a study of blood T cell repertoires in COVID-19. Clones were sequenced by immunoSEQ multiplex PCR, and TCRdb holds only the in-frame ones, with some missing. The table lists roughly 270,000 clones, roughly 86% of them singletons. The material sequenced was peripheral blood. The receptors come from a man aged 18-30 years with active or convalescent COVID-19. CDR3s include the opening cysteine and the closing phenylalanine or tryptophan. A D gene is named only where the DNA matches it firmly. A clone size is listed for some rows: how often the clone was seen (once, few, many), or a class if it is expanded.

clone_size	j_call	d_call	v_call	cdr3_nt	cdr3_aa
-	TRBJ2-1	-	TRBV12-5	TGTGCTAGTGGTTTTCTTTCGGGACACTCCTACAATGAGCAGTTCTTC	CASGFLSGHSYNEQFF
-	TRBJ1-2	-	TRBV11-2	TGTGCCAGCAGCTTAGCAGACAGCAGCATCTTATCTAACTATGGCTACACCTTC	CASSLADSSILSNYGYTF
-	TRBJ2-5	-	TRBV18	TGTGCCAGCTCACCCATTAGGACAGCGAGCCAAGAGACCCAGTACTTC	CASSPIRTASQETQYF
-	TRBJ2-5	-	TRBV27	TGTGCCAGTGGAACAGGGAGCCGGGAGACCCAGTACTTC	CASGTGSRETQYF
once	TRBJ2-1	TRBD2	TRBV13	TGTGCCAGCAGCTTAGTTGGTAGCGGGGGGGCTAAGTTCTTC	CASSLVGSGGAKFF
-	TRBJ1-4	-	TRBV2	TGTGCCAGCATCCCTGACTGGGGGGAGGAAAAACTGTTTTTT	CASIPDWGEEKLFF
-	TRBJ1-1	-	TRBV5-4	TGTGCCAGCAGCTTGGTCGACAGGAACACTGAAGCTTTCTTT	CASSLVDRNTEAFF
-	TRBJ1-1	TRBD1	TRBV2	TGTGCCAGCAGTGAAGGACAGGGGAGACGCATGAACACTGAAGCTTTCTTT	CASSEGQGRRMNTEAFF
-	TRBJ2-7	-	TRBV18	TGTGCCAGCTCACCACCGAACAGGGAGTACGAGCAGTACTTC	CASSPPNREYEQYF
-	TRBJ2-3	TRBD2	TRBV5-1	TGCGCCAGCAGGAGCGGGGGGACCACAGATACGCAGTATTTT	CASRSGGTTDTQYF
-	TRBJ2-7	-	TRBV6-5	TGTGCCAGCAGCGTAGCTGATCGAACCTACGAGCAGTACTTC	CASSVADRTYEQYF
-	TRBJ1-5	TRBD1	TRBV20-1	TGCAGGACAGGGAATCAGCCCCAGCATTTT	CRTGNQPQHF
-	TRBJ1-1	TRBD1	TRBV4-1	TGCGCCAGCAGCCACCCACAGGGGTTGAACACTGAAGCTTTCTTT	CASSHPQGLNTEAFF
-	TRBJ2-6	-	TRBV5-1	TGCGCCAGCAGCAACAGGGCTGGGGCCAACGTCCTGACTTTC	CASSNRAGANVLTF
-	TRBJ2-1	-	TRBV5-1	TGCGCCAGCCAAGGGTCGGGGGGCCCCCACAATGAGCAGTTCTTC	CASQGSGGPHNEQFF